Following are 2 T cell receptor beta chains from one sample sequenced in a study of cytomegalovirus exposure and HLA in healthy donors. Researchers ran the PCR with 60 Vbeta and 13 Jbeta primers. Method: immunoSEQ multiplex PCR; TCRdb's copy keeps in-frame clones and lacks some. The sample lists 200,000 or so clones, approximately 81% seen once, with just over 2% in the top ten. Sequenced sample: PBMCs. Receptors were obtained from a woman between 18 and 29 years old in good health and CMV-seropositive.

This clone was detected a few times. The V gene is TRBV5-1, the J gene TRBJ1-3; TRBD1 is a possible D gene (6 bases). Trimming cost V 0 bases and J 2 bases, with 9 bases left between them. Germline V gives CDR1 SGHRS, CDR2 YFSETQ. The CDR3 sequence is 15 residues long. This chain's CDR3 is CASSLAGGTGNTIYF. The DNA of the CDR3 is TGCGCCAGCAGCTTGGCGGGGGGCACTGGAAACACCATATATTTT.

The chain links TRBV27 to TRBJ1-5; D perhaps matches TRBD1 (5 bases). The CDR3 is made up of 13 amino acids. CDR1 and CDR2 from the germline V gene are MNHEY and SMNVEV (reference sequence). Trimming shortened V by 4 bases and J by 6 bases, and 10 bases separated the two germline ends. The CDR3 region is CASSYAQGQPQHF. In nucleotides, the CDR3 is TGTGCCAGCAGTTATGCCCAGGGTCAGCCCCAGCATTTT.